Below, one T cell receptor beta chain is given with its context. Its antigen specificity is not known. This sample was included in a study of monozygotic twins with inflammatory bowel disease (dated by TCRdb to the late 2010s). Regarding the complete study: A total of 28 monozygotic twin pairs were included in the full study, comprising nine German pairs (four IBD-concordant, five IBD-discordant) and 19 IBD-discordant Danish pairs. The search for disease-associated traits relied mainly on comparing, within discordant pairs, IBD patients with their genetically identical healthy co-twins. Each individual had, on average, about 151 000 unique TCRalpha sequences and 181 000 unique TCRbeta sequences available for analysis. Results the study describes overall, beyond this receptor: Fewer clonotypes were shared with other individuals by IBD patients than by healthy twins, most markedly in patients showing signs of disease activity. The analysis was unable to tell apart different T cell subtypes. Differing immunosuppressive treatments among patients may have added background noise and inter-individual variability to the repertoires. No single strong signal or clonotype linked to IBD turned up in the results, so the idea that one exists was not supported. Repertoire similarity did not differ between concordant and discordant twins, possibly due to limited statistical power. A decrease in TCRbeta repertoire diversity, as measured by inverse Simpson index, was observed in IBD patients compared with their healthy co-twins.

CDR1 is given as MRHNA and CDR2 as SNTAGT, both from the germline V gene. CDR3 length: 13 amino acids, cysteine to phenylalanine. No nucleotide data were recorded. Library creation used 5' RACE. Preparation of each TCR library used about 3,200 ng of total RNA. For each sample, cDNA synthesis was carried out in eight separate reactions using SMARTScribe reverse transcriptase. During cDNA synthesis, template switching introduced unique molecular identifiers that contained a 6-nucleotide sample barcode. TCRalpha and TCRbeta cDNA was amplified by two nested PCRs of around 15 and 9 cycles, with bead purification after each PCR. Before amplification, the cDNA was treated with uracil DNA-glycosylase and purified using the QIAquick PCR purification kit. The second PCR added Illumina TruSeq-compatible adapters along with sample-specific barcodes. Library quality and concentration were assessed using TapeStation and Qubit, and approximately 5 ng of each library was pooled. Sequencing of the pooled libraries was done on an Illumina HiSeq2500 single-index Rapid Run using custom sequencing primers and 2 x 100 bp reads. Regarding the original processing steps: MiGEC version 1.2.6 was used for UMI-based consensus assembly, which corrected PCR and sequencing errors. MiXCR version 2.1.1 handled V(D)J alignment, clonotype assembly and CDR3 extraction. To normalise gene usage, clonotype sharing and MAIT/NKT TCR abundance, the analysis used the top 1000, 10 000 and 20 000 clonotypes per sample. After downsampling to 27 000 UMIs, diversity was calculated as the inverse Simpson index using the vegan R package. Paired Mann-Whitney U tests were applied to discordant twin pairs, with Benjamini-Hochberg correction for multiple testing. TCRdb reprocessed the reads, reporting each CDR3 protein sequence once and no DNA. TCRdb's processing, not the authors' own work, is the source of the V and J calls. This sample's records show roughly 150,000 distinct CDR3 sequences. The leading ten clones occupy 2.8% of the sample.

From each donor, a roughly 2.6 ml peripheral blood sample was collected into PAXgene tubes and stored at -80 degrees C. Without any T cell sorting, total RNA was extracted from whole blood using the PAXgene blood miRNA kit on an automated QIAcube. Peripheral blood from monozygotic twin pairs who were concordant or discordant for inflammatory bowel disease underwent deep TCRalpha and TCRbeta repertoire profiling using unique molecular barcoding. Smoking habits were recorded for all twin pairs, and each individual was classified as a current, former or never smoker. Sequencing was performed on blood. The chain employs TRBV6-4 and TRBJ1-1; the TCRdb call, TRBD1, lacks DNA for checking. This receptor was identified in a human donor with ulcerative colitis or Crohn's disease, or a healthy co-twin of an affected twin (not recorded which). CDR3 protein: CASSLREDTEAFF.